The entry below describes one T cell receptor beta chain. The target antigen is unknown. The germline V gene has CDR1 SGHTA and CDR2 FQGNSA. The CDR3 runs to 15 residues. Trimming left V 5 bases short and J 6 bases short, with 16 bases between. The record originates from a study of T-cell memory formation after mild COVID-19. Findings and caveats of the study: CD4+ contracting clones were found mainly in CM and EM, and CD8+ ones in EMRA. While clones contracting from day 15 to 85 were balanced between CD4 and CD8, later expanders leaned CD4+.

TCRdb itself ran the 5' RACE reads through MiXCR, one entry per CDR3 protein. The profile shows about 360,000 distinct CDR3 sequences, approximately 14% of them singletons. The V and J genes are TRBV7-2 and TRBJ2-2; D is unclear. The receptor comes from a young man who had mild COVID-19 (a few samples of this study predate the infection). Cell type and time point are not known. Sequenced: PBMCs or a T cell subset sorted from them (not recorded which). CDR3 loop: CASSPRARSAGELFF. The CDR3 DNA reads TGTGCCAGCAGCCCACGAGCTAGGTCAGCCGGGGAGCTGTTTTTT.